Listed below are T cell receptor beta chains from one sample, sequenced in a study of control samples from healthy donors and cancer patients. The repertoire was sequenced with immunoSEQ multiplex PCR; TCRdb's copy has only in-frame clones and lacks some. The data show about 130,000 clones, 70% to 90% seen once. The source material was blood. These receptors were taken from a man aged 50-59 years in good health. CDR3s include the opening cysteine and the closing phenylalanine or tryptophan. The D gene is left open where the match is weak. Some rows mark clone size as missing; the rest say once, few, many or name a class of expanded clone.

v_gene: TRBV5-1; abundance: few; d_gene: TRBD2; j_gene: TRBJ2-1; CDR3nt: TGCGCCAGCAGCAACGGAGTAGCGGGGGCCAATGAGCAGTTCTTC; CDR3aa: CASSNGVAGANEQFF
v_gene: TRBV3-1/TRBV3-2; abundance: .; d_gene: .; j_gene: TRBJ2-7; CDR3nt: TGTGCCAGCAGCCAGCGAGGGGTCGAGCAGTACTTC; CDR3aa: CASSQRGVEQYF
v_gene: TRBV5-1; abundance: .; d_gene: .; j_gene: TRBJ1-4; CDR3nt: TGCGCCAGCAGCGTAGCAGGGAGACCTAATGAAAAACTGTTTTTT; CDR3aa: CASSVAGRPNEKLFF
v_gene: TRBV6-6; abundance: .; d_gene: TRBD1; j_gene: TRBJ2-7; CDR3nt: TGTGCCAGCAGTTACTCCGGACAGGTCAGCTACGAGCAGTACTTC; CDR3aa: CASSYSGQVSYEQYF
v_gene: TRBV10-3; abundance: .; d_gene: .; j_gene: TRBJ1-2; CDR3nt: TGTGCCATCAGTGAGGGGCCCTCCCTCTATGGCTACACCTTC; CDR3aa: CAISEGPSLYGYTF
v_gene: TRBV6-5; abundance: .; d_gene: .; j_gene: TRBJ1-5; CDR3nt: TGTGCCAGCAGGCTCCAGGGTGCCAATCAGCCCCAGCATTTT; CDR3aa: CASRLQGANQPQHF
v_gene: TRBV30; abundance: .; d_gene: TRBD1; j_gene: TRBJ1-6; CDR3nt: TGTGCCTGGACCAGACGACAGGGCAATTCACCCCTCCACTTT; CDR3aa: CAWTRRQGNSPLHF
v_gene: TRBV28; abundance: few; d_gene: TRBD2; j_gene: TRBJ2-1; CDR3nt: TGTGCCAGCAGTCTACGGGAGGCGAATGAGCAGTTCTTC; CDR3aa: CASSLREANEQFF
v_gene: TRBV2; abundance: .; d_gene: .; j_gene: TRBJ1-5; CDR3nt: TGTGCCAGCCTTGGCCAGGAGAATCAGCCCCAGCATTTT; CDR3aa: CASLGQENQPQHF
v_gene: TRBV5-4; abundance: .; d_gene: .; j_gene: TRBJ2-7; CDR3nt: TGTGCCAGCAGCTTGATTGGCAGAGCCTACGAGCAGTACTTC; CDR3aa: CASSLIGRAYEQYF
v_gene: TRBV12-5; abundance: .; d_gene: TRBD1; j_gene: TRBJ2-2; CDR3nt: TGTGCTAGTGGTTTGTCCCGTCCGGGACAGGGGGCCCAATCGAACACCGGGGAGCTGTTTTTT; CDR3aa: CASGLSRPGQGAQSNTGELFF
v_gene: TRBV6-6; abundance: .; d_gene: TRBD1; j_gene: TRBJ1-1; CDR3nt: TGTGCCAGCAGTAAAGGACAGGGCCAAGACACTGAAGCTTTCTTT; CDR3aa: CASSKGQGQDTEAFF
v_gene: TRBV28; abundance: .; d_gene: .; j_gene: TRBJ1-6; CDR3nt: TGTGCCAGCAGTTTATTGGGGCAGTTGACTAATTCACCCCTCCACTTT; CDR3aa: CASSLLGQLTNSPLHF
v_gene: TRBV7-3; abundance: .; d_gene: .; j_gene: TRBJ1-1; CDR3nt: TGTGCCAGCAGCTTAGCCGGGACGGTGAACACTGAAGCTTTCTTT; CDR3aa: CASSLAGTVNTEAFF
v_gene: TRBV28; abundance: .; d_gene: .; j_gene: TRBJ2-7; CDR3nt: TGTGCCAGCAGTTTATTCCGGGGTTCCTACGAGCAGTACTTC; CDR3aa: CASSLFRGSYEQYF
v_gene: TRBV6-5; abundance: .; d_gene: .; j_gene: TRBJ1-1; CDR3nt: TGTGCCAGCAGTTATGTGGGACACTCTGAAGCTTTCTTT; CDR3aa: CASSYVGHSEAFF
v_gene: TRBV6-2/TRBV6-3; abundance: once; d_gene: .; j_gene: TRBJ2-3; CDR3nt: TGTGCCAGCAGCCTTACGCTGGATACGCAGTATTTT; CDR3aa: CASSLTLDTQYF
v_gene: TRBV7-9; abundance: .; d_gene: .; j_gene: TRBJ1-2; CDR3nt: TGTGCCAGCAGCTATACTGGTGTGGGGCTGGACTATGGCTACACCTTC; CDR3aa: CASSYTGVGLDYGYTF
v_gene: TRBV6-5; abundance: .; d_gene: TRBD1; j_gene: TRBJ1-3; CDR3nt: TGTGCCAGCAGTTACGCTAGGGGGCTTTCTGGAAACACCATATATTTT; CDR3aa: CASSYARGLSGNTIYF
v_gene: TRBV30; abundance: .; d_gene: .; j_gene: TRBJ2-3; CDR3nt: TGTGCCTGGAGTGTACGGATAGCGCAGGGTACGCAGTATTTT; CDR3aa: CAWSVRIAQGTQYF
v_gene: TRBV15; abundance: .; d_gene: .; j_gene: TRBJ2-5; CDR3nt: TGTGCCACCAGCAGAGATTCGAGGACCCAGTACTTC; CDR3aa: CATSRDSRTQYF
v_gene: TRBV3-1/TRBV3-2; abundance: .; d_gene: TRBD1; j_gene: TRBJ2-1; CDR3nt: TGTGCCAGCAGACCCATGGGACAGGGTAGTTTTAATGAGCAGTTCTTC; CDR3aa: CASRPMGQGSFNEQFF
v_gene: TRBV28; abundance: .; d_gene: .; j_gene: TRBJ1-5; CDR3nt: TGTGCCAGCAGTTTTGAGGTGGGGTGGCAGCCCCAGCATTTT; CDR3aa: CASSFEVGWQPQHF
v_gene: TRBV5-6; abundance: .; d_gene: .; j_gene: TRBJ1-2; CDR3nt: TGTGCCAGCAGCTTAGTGACGGGAACCCGTTCCTATGGCTACACCTTC; CDR3aa: CASSLVTGTRSYGYTF
v_gene: TRBV2; abundance: few; d_gene: TRBD1; j_gene: TRBJ2-1; CDR3nt: TGTGCCAGCAGCACAGGGGGAGGTGAGCAGTTCTTC; CDR3aa: CASSTGGGEQFF
v_gene: TRBV28; abundance: .; d_gene: TRBD2; j_gene: TRBJ2-3; CDR3nt: TGTGCCAGCAGTTCGACTAGCGGGGGGGATACGCAGTATTTT; CDR3aa: CASSSTSGGDTQYF
v_gene: TRBV7-2; abundance: .; d_gene: .; j_gene: TRBJ1-2; CDR3nt: TGTGCCAGCAGCTTGGGAGTTTCTAACTATGGCTACACCTTC; CDR3aa: CASSLGVSNYGYTF
v_gene: TRBV5-1; abundance: .; d_gene: .; j_gene: TRBJ1-4; CDR3nt: TGCGCCAGCAGCCCGGGACGGATTTATAATGAAAAACTGTTTTTT; CDR3aa: CASSPGRIYNEKLFF
v_gene: TRBV2; abundance: once; d_gene: .; j_gene: TRBJ1-4; CDR3nt: TGTGCCAGCAGTGAAATTCGGGGTAGCACTAATGAAAAACTGTTTTTT; CDR3aa: CASSEIRGSTNEKLFF
v_gene: TRBV4-1; abundance: .; d_gene: TRBD2; j_gene: TRBJ2-5; CDR3nt: TGCGCCAGCAGCCCTCGAAGACTAGCGGGGGGGAGGGAAGAGACCCAGTACTTC; CDR3aa: CASSPRRLAGGREETQYF
v_gene: TRBV5-1; abundance: few; d_gene: .; j_gene: TRBJ1-2; CDR3nt: TGCGCCAGCAGCTCCGGTTCAGGGGTAGGCTATGGCTACACCTTC; CDR3aa: CASSSGSGVGYGYTF
v_gene: TRBV15; abundance: .; d_gene: .; j_gene: TRBJ1-2; CDR3nt: TGTGCCACCAGCAACGGGATCTATGGCTACACCTTC; CDR3aa: CATSNGIYGYTF
v_gene: TRBV10-1; abundance: .; d_gene: .; j_gene: TRBJ2-3; CDR3nt: TGCGCCAGCGGCACAGGGGGGGTCACAGATACGCAGTATTTT; CDR3aa: CASGTGGVTDTQYF
v_gene: TRBV5-1; abundance: .; d_gene: TRBD2; j_gene: TRBJ2-1; CDR3nt: TGCGCCAGCAGCCCTAGCGGGGGGGTTTACAATGAGCAGTTCTTC; CDR3aa: CASSPSGGVYNEQFF
v_gene: TRBV11-3; abundance: .; d_gene: TRBD2; j_gene: TRBJ2-3; CDR3nt: TGTGCCAGCAGCCATAGCGGGGGCACAGATACGCAGTATTTT; CDR3aa: CASSHSGGTDTQYF
v_gene: TRBV7-9; abundance: .; d_gene: TRBD1; j_gene: TRBJ1-2; CDR3nt: TGTGCCAGCAGCTTAGATTGGACAGGGGATGGCTACACCTTC; CDR3aa: CASSLDWTGDGYTF
v_gene: TRBV15; abundance: few; d_gene: TRBD1; j_gene: TRBJ1-4; CDR3nt: TGTGCCACCAGCAGACAAACAGGGGACCATGAAAAACTGTTTTTT; CDR3aa: CATSRQTGDHEKLFF
v_gene: TRBV11-2; abundance: .; d_gene: .; j_gene: TRBJ2-5; CDR3nt: TGTGCCAGCAGCTTAGCATCTTCGTACCAAGAGACCCAGTACTTC; CDR3aa: CASSLASSYQETQYF
v_gene: TRBV12-3/TRBV12-4; abundance: .; d_gene: .; j_gene: TRBJ1-4; CDR3nt: TGTGCCAGCAGCCAATGGGGGGGTGAAAAACTGTTTTTT; CDR3aa: CASSQWGGEKLFF